This T cell receptor (beta chain) was obtained from a study of T cell changes during pregnancy in multiple sclerosis (dated by TCRdb to between 2018 and 2021). Study-wide context: Changes in the T cell repertoire over the course of pregnancy were examined in this study in women with multiple sclerosis.

The method behind the library was the immunoSEQ multiplex PCR assay. This is the immuneACCESS table as TCRdb keeps it, with only in-frame sequences that have V and J called. A part of the clones is gone; compared with another copy, unresolved V genes explain less than half, and the rest is unexplained. This sample holds fewer than 85,000 clones; about nine tenths were observed only once. 1.5% to 2% of the sample comes from the top ten. This clone was detected a few times. Its target antigen remains unknown. The record has no base qualities; no much larger clone is one base away. Trimming removed 6 bases from V and 4 bases from J; the gene matches leave 8 bases unexplained. Inclusive of the bounding cysteine and phenylalanine, the CDR3 is 15 residues long. The read is trimmed to its CDR3 DNA, 45 bases read in frame from base 1. CDR1 and CDR2 are drawn from the germline V gene (reference sequence): MNHEY, SMNVEV.

The chain is made from TRBV27 and TRBJ1-1; 10 central bases correspond to TRBD1. The specimen was peripheral blood, collected before pregnancy. The clonotype comes from a female donor with multiple sclerosis, enrolled in a pregnancy study. The nucleotides are TGTGCCAGCAGGAGGAGGACAGGGGGAGGCACTGAAGCTTTCTTT. Translation gives CASRRRTGGGTEAFF.